What follows is one T cell receptor (beta chain) and its context. The specificity of this receptor is unknown. The input lacks base qualities; no much larger clone sits a single base away. Library construction relied on the immunoSEQ multiplex PCR assay. A mixture of 60 forward primers for TCR Vbeta segments and 13 reverse primers for TCR Jbeta segments was used in the multiplex PCR. A multiplex PCR assay on genomic DNA amplified the CDR3 region of rearranged TCR beta genes. The amplified TCR beta libraries were sequenced on the Illumina HiSeq System as 87-base-pair reads. The paper's processing steps were these. A later analysis tallied approximately 87 million unique TCR beta chains across the approximately 670 repertoires, and around 10 million of those chains were shared by two or more donors. Raw reads were error-corrected and collapsed into unique sequences with a nearest-neighbor algorithm that merged closely related sequences to remove PCR and sequencing errors. V, D and J gene segments were assigned by aligning CDR3 sequences to IMGT reference sequences. Each retained sequence needed at least a six-nucleotide match to both a V gene segment and a J gene segment. Rearrangements were called productive when the CDR3 lacked stop codons and stayed in frame with V and J; all others were non-productive. CDR3 was defined according to IMGT convention as the region running from the second conserved V-encoded cysteine to the conserved J-encoded phenylalanine. The earlier analysis of around 640 of the donors excluded sequences that lacked an unambiguous match to a single V gene segment. An earlier analysis of fewer than 750 of the donors called V segments functional above 56.7% productive rearrangements and segregating when the between-donor standard deviation exceeded 5%. A statistical classification framework was built to diagnose cytomegalovirus status from the catalog of TCR beta chain sequences. In a later analysis, V and J genes were assigned by comparing TCR nucleotide sequences against IMGT/GENE-DB human TR gene sequences. The TCRdist pipeline was used in a later analysis to assign CDR3 sequences and most-parsimonious VDJ recombination scenarios. In a later analysis, every TCR beta chain was defined by the combination of its CDR3 amino acid sequence and its V-gene family, and reads without a unique V-gene family were dropped. As a way to deal with suspected cross-contamination and a sequencing artifact, a later analysis dropped roughly 620 nucleotide sequences that were highly shared and had low generation probability. For each public chain, a later analysis derived a clonal expansion index from normalized ranks of inferred template counts within each repertoire. Generation probabilities in a later analysis came from a VDJ recombination model fitted to out-of-frame rearrangements, and those results were checked against IGoR. In a later analysis, hypergeometric tests were used to score TCR-TCR, TCR-HLA and TCR-CMV co-occurrence, with a repertoire-size bias correction applied to TCR pairs. In a later analysis, false discovery rates were estimated by permuting HLA or CMV assignments 20 times. In a later analysis, co-occurring TCRs were grouped using DBSCAN, and TCRdist sequence similarity was added for clustering within HLA-allele-positive subsets. Repertoires with fewer than 30,000 or more than 120,000 public chains were left out of co-occurrence clustering, as were about five repertoires with anomalous nucleotide sharing. Here the immuneACCESS table is served through TCRdb, limited to in-frame sequences with V and J called. Missing clones are a known gap in these copies; in checked studies unresolved V genes cover under half, and the rest lacks a known reason. V and J calls and clone size are copied from that table; D and trimming were computed from the DNA. This sample comprises approximately 190,000 clones, around 75% of them detected only once. Together, the top ten hold 1.5% to 2% of the sample.

According to the germline V gene, CDR1 reads MGHDK and CDR2 reads SYGVNS. There are 15 amino acids in the CDR3, from cysteine to phenylalanine inclusive. The DNA shown is the 45-base CDR3, in frame from base 1. Clipping removes 3 bases from V and 2 bases from J, with 6 as the unmatched junction base count. The data were taken from a study of cytomegalovirus exposure and HLA in healthy donors (TCRdb year 2017). A note on the overall study: According to an earlier analysis of 550 to 750 of the donors, 200 million or so T cells yielded some 120 million unique TCR beta sequences and approximately 280 Gb of sequence data. About 280 gigabases of sequencing data and approximately 85 million unique TCR sequences were included in an early release covering around 650 HLA-typed donors. The genetic ancestry cluster associated with self-reported Caucasian donors included roughly four fifths of the approximately 400 genotyped donors. The study was designed to test whether signatures of past pathogen exposure could be identified by cataloging public T cell receptors. The study used immunosequencing to profile the T cell repertoires of several hundred subjects and linked those repertoires to cytomegalovirus serostatus. Besides the first cohort of roughly 700 subjects, a separate validation cohort made up of roughly 120 different subjects was used. To predict cytomegalovirus infection status, the study brought together high-throughput TCR immunosequencing, statistical association of individual TCRs with disease status, and machine learning. To study patterns of TCR occurrence, a later analysis re-analyzed previously published TCR beta repertoires from 666 donors and added high-resolution HLA genotyping. In the later analysis, no new phenotypic data were used to find candidate immune exposures; instead, reliance was placed on TCR beta sequences and their occurrence across donors. An earlier analysis of some 600 of the donors applied high-throughput TCR beta sequencing to assess whether each TCR beta V gene segment acted as functional or pseudogenic. Donor age, sex, ethnicity and CMV serostatus were compiled together with the repertoire data. A later genetic analysis used genome-wide SNP genotypes for about 60% of the roughly 670 donors, treating that subset as a discovery cohort. Every discovery cohort repertoire had been produced on one sequencing platform. HLA typing included class I and class II loci at four-digit resolution. The number of typed donors differed by locus: about 629-640 for A, B, C, DRB1 and DQB1; roughly 510 for DQA1; some 590 for DPA1; and around 490 for DPB1. A handful of DR-DQ haplotypes were handled as single units for association and clustering because linkage in the cohort was strong. On average, about 200,000 unique TCR beta nucleotide sequences were sequenced per donor among 398 genotyped donors of the cohort, with roughly 18% of those sequences being non-productive.

The cohort was made up of roughly 670 healthy bone marrow donors. All cohort members were sampled while nominally healthy, although unrecorded immune exposures were likely present. The donor was CMV seronegative and belonged to the group of roughly 330 seronegative cohort members. Each donor provided a peripheral blood sample, and peripheral blood mononuclear cells were used for TCR beta sequencing. Genomic DNA extraction from the blood cell samples was performed with the Qiagen DNeasy Blood Extraction Kit. Points the paper makes about the study in general: A cluster of highly shared sequence variants was judged likely to represent a technical artifact of the sequencing pipeline. Correlated functional status among segregating V segments might reflect linkage disequilibrium, but an unknown experimental factor could not be ruled out. A further reported finding was that TCR beta sequences accurately predicted the HLA-A and HLA-B alleles for most subjects in the first cohort. Most TCR sequences were seen in very few donors, while some public TCRs were found in many individuals. CMV serostatus was the only immune exposure information available for the cohort. In a later genetic analysis, fewer N-insertions in productive TCRs were reported among donors in an Asian-associated ancestry cluster than the approximately 710-donor mean. In a later analysis, HLA-associated TCR beta chains were found to be more clonally expanded and to have lower generation probabilities than equally common non-associated chains. Because counts were too low, more than 15 rarely observed V segments, including chromosome 9 orphons, were left out of the earlier analysis of over 550 of the donors. In an earlier analysis of more than 500 of the donors, most TCR beta V segments appeared in productive rearrangements about 87% or about 30% of the time, broadly matching IMGT annotations. It was suggested by the authors that the approach could potentially be generalized to other disease states and immunological phenotypes. Only TCR beta chains were sequenced in this cohort, and the absence of alpha or paired-chain data limited detectable features. Because some donors lacked HLA typing at each locus, the association tests relied only on the typed subset. The study listed 164 TCR beta chains as associated with cytomegalovirus. According to a later analysis, most CMV-associated TCR beta chains appeared to be HLA-restricted, and the HLA associations seemed to be driven largely by CMV exposure. In a later analysis, TCR association rates were found to vary across HLA loci, with the most associated TCRs seen for DRB1 alleles and the fewest for HLA-C alleles. A later analysis associated about 17,000 TCR beta sequences with specific HLA alleles at a false discovery rate of 0.05. Cytomegalovirus status was reported to be diagnosed by the classifier with high specificity and sensitivity in both the original and validation cohorts. When HLA alleles, especially DR and DQ, strongly co-occurred, attributing TCR associations to individual alleles was difficult. According to a later analysis, parvovirus B19, influenza, CMV and Epstein-Barr virus appeared linked to several top co-occurrence clusters. Sequencing depth was assumed to be roughly uniform across donors in the presence/absence analyses, though that assumption may not hold. The 87-base-pair reads could not distinguish some IMGT-functional V segments, including TRBV6-2 and TRBV6-3, so those segments were excluded. A few of the identified cytomegalovirus-associated TCR beta chains were confirmed in vitro to be specific for cytomegalovirus antigens. A later genetic analysis associated a missense DCLRE1C variant with V-gene and J-gene trimming of TCR beta chains, and an independent cohort replicated the association.

This receptor chain uses TRBV25-1 and TRBJ2-7; TRBD1 fits 8 bases in the junction. The source material was PBMCs. The origin of this receptor is a woman in her 30s in good health and CMV-seronegative. CDR3 loop: CASSDPGQGPYEQYF. The DNA sequence follows: TGTGCCAGCAGTGATCCCGGACAGGGCCCCTACGAGCAGTACTTC.